One and the same sample provided the 30 T cell receptor beta chains below, sequenced in a study of CD8 T cells in Susac syndrome. Random hexamers were used to reverse transcribe an amount of about 0.45 to 1 ug RNA. TCRdb passed the immunoSEQ multiplex PCR reads through MiXCR, listing each CDR3 protein once. The repertoire holds some 100,000 distinct CDR3 sequences, with 95% as singletons. Sequences were obtained from CD8+ T cells from PBMCs. These receptors were obtained from a human donor with Susac syndrome.

The V call is TRBV28, the J call TRBJ2-5, with 9 bases that match TRBD2. Germline trimming cut 5 bases from V and 1 base from J; bases unmatched to any gene: 5. Per the germline V gene, CDR1 is MDHEN and CDR2 is SYDVKM. The CDR3 consists of 15 residues. The DNA of the CDR3 is TGTGCCAGCAGTCCGTCGACTAGCGGCCAAGAGACCCAGTACTTC. Encoded protein: CASSPSTSGQETQYF. The full variable domain, rest sourced from reference TRBV28 and TRBJ2-5, is DVKVTQSSRYLVKRTGEKVFLECVQDMDHENMFWYRQDPGLGLRLIYFSYDVKMKEKGDIPEGYSVSREKKERFSLILESASTNQTSMYLCASSPSTSGQETQYFGPGTRLLVL.

V usage is TRBV4-2 and J usage is TRBJ1-1; no clear D gene. The CDR3 covers 12 residues. CDR1 and CDR2 (germline): LGHNA, YNFKEQ. Between the trimmed V and J ends, which lost 2 bases and 2 bases, there was a span of 3 bases. CDR3 in amino acids: CASSQKNTEAFF. In DNA form, the CDR3 reads TGTGCCAGCAGCCAAAAAAACACTGAAGCTTTCTTT.

The rearrangement joins TRBV6-5 to TRBJ1-1, with D unclear. The CDR3 is 13 amino acids. Germline values: CDR1 MNHEY, CDR2 SVGAGI. Trimming removed 5 bases from V and 2 bases from J, with 9 bases in between. DNA for the CDR3: TGTGCCAGCAGTAAAACAGTCAACACTGAAGCTTTCTTT. It yields the protein CASSKTVNTEAFF.

This chain joins TRBV27 and TRBJ1-6, with no clear D. Trimming pared 1 base from V and 7 bases from J, leaving 14 bases between. This CDR3 is built from 16 residues. Germline CDR1 reads MNHEY; CDR2 reads SMNVEV (reference sequence). The DNA for the CDR3 is TGTGCCAGCAGTTTATTCGGCACCGGAGCCAATTCACCCCTCCACTTT. Its translation is CASSLFGTGANSPLHF.

V usage is TRBV12-3 or TRBV12-4 and J usage is TRBJ1-3; D ambiguous. CDR3 size: 15 residues. V shed 2 bases and J shed 1 base, with 9 bases lying between them. The DNA for the CDR3 is TGTGCCAGCAGTTTAACTTCTGTGTCTGGAAACACCATATATTTT. It encodes CASSLTSVSGNTIYF.

The chain employs TRBV14 and TRBJ2-7, with D possibly called TRBD1 or TRBD2 (5 bases each). Trimming pared 2 bases from V and 6 bases from J, leaving 26 bases between. The CDR3 is 18 amino acids. Germline lookup yields CDR1 SGHDN and CDR2 FVKESK. The CDR3 reads CASSQQGHWGTKDGEQYF. CDR3 bases: TGTGCCAGCAGCCAACAGGGCCATTGGGGGACCAAGGACGGCGAGCAGTACTTC.

The chain links TRBV4-1 to TRBJ2-3; D is possibly TRBD2 (5 bases). The V gene lost 1 base and the J gene lost 1 base, with 18 bases spanning the gap. The CDR3 is 18 residues long. The V gene's germline CDR1 is MGHRA and CDR2 YSYEKL. Here the CDR3 reads CASSQGPQRRVGTDTQYF. The CDR3, as DNA: TGCGCCAGCAGCCAAGGGCCACAGAGGCGGGTAGGCACAGATACGCAGTATTTT.

This sequence joins TRBV27 and TRBJ1-1; 9 bases agree with TRBD1. Germline assignment: CDR1 MNHEY and CDR2 SMNVEV (reference sequence). The junction had 6 bases not matched to a gene; V was cut back by 4 bases and J by 0 bases. The CDR3 sequence is 16 residues long. The CDR3 region is CASSSYRGRMNTEAFF. DNA for the CDR3: TGTGCCAGCAGTTCGTACAGGGGGCGCATGAACACTGAAGCTTTCTTT.

This chain links TRBV12-3 or TRBV12-4 with TRBJ1-5, with D perhaps matching TRBD1 (5 bases). Trimming stripped 5 bases from V and 2 bases from J, with 16 bases between. The CDR3 contains 16 residues. The CDR3 reads CASSPLWTGGNQPQHF. CDR3 coding DNA: TGTGCCAGCAGTCCCCTCTGGACGGGGGGCAATCAGCCCCAGCATTTT.

The chain combines TRBV6-1 with TRBJ2-7, with 14 positions matching TRBD2. Per germline, CDR1 MNHNS and CDR2 SASEGT. J lost 5 bases, V lost 7 bases, and 10 bases had no gene match. The CDR3 is 16 amino acids. The CDR3 DNA is TGTGCCAGCAACCCCTATGGACTAGCGGGGGGTGACGAGCAGTACTTC. Protein: CASNPYGLAGGDEQYF.

The V call is TRBV29-1, the J call TRBJ2-7; tentative D call: TRBD1 (6 bases). V lost 6 bases and J lost 6, with 21 bases in between. The length of the CDR3 is 14 residues. CDR1 and CDR2 from the germline V gene are SQVTM and ANQGSEA. The CDR3 region is CSVAPRQAGGEQYF. For the CDR3, the DNA is TGCAGCGTGGCACCCCGACAGGCGGGTGGCGAGCAGTACTTC.

The rearrangement joins TRBV12-3 or TRBV12-4 to TRBJ1-2, with 8 bases identical to TRBD1. J was trimmed by 6 bases and V by 3 bases; bases with no gene match: 6. This CDR3 region has 14 residues. The CDR3 region has the DNA TGTGCCAGCAGTTTTGAGGACAGGGCCCATGGCTACACCTTC. Its protein is CASSFEDRAHGYTF.

The chain carries TRBV20-1 and TRBJ2-5; 8 bases match TRBD1. Per the germline V gene, CDR1 is DFQATT and CDR2 is SNEGSKA (reference sequence). CDR3 length: 15 amino acids. V was pared by 3 bases and J by 5 bases, with 11 bases of the junction left unmatched. CDR3 amino acids: CSARARQGLRETQYF. The CDR3 bases are TGCAGTGCTAGGGCTAGACAGGGGCTACGGGAGACCCAGTACTTC.

The chain links TRBV12-3 or TRBV12-4 to TRBJ2-6; D might be TRBD2 (6 bases). This CDR3 has 14 amino acids. Deletions cut 3 bases from V and 3 bases from J, with 6 bases between. The CDR3 loop reads CASSLRDGANVLTF. The CDR3, as DNA: TGTGCCAGCAGTTTGCGGGATGGGGCCAACGTCCTGACTTTC.

This sequence joins TRBV15 and TRBJ1-1, with TRBD1 matching over 9 bases. This CDR3 comprises 16 residues. The germline gives CDR1 LNHNV, CDR2 YYDKDF (reference sequence). V dropped 3 bases and J dropped 4; count of bases not matched to a gene: 9. In DNA form, the CDR3 reads TGTGCCACCAGCAGGGGCACACAGGGGGCCGGCACTGAAGCTTTCTTT. This gives the protein CATSRGTQGAGTEAFF.

The chain carries TRBV3-1 and TRBJ2-2; D is ambiguous. V was pared by 6 bases and J by 4 bases, with 9 bases between. This CDR3 is built from 13 residues. Germline V gene data show CDR1 as LGHDT and CDR2 as YNNKEL (reference sequence). This CDR3 reads CASRTASTGELFF. CDR3 in DNA: TGTGCCAGCAGAACCGCTTCCACCGGGGAGCTGTTTTTT.

The rearrangement joins TRBV9 to TRBJ2-2, with 7 bases aligning to TRBD1. The CDR3 spans 15 residues. V dropped 4 bases and J dropped 5; count of bases not matched to a gene: 8. Germline V lookup: CDR1 SGDLS, CDR2 YYNGEE. The CDR3 spells CASSREGALTGELFF. The CDR3 DNA is TGTGCCAGCAGCCGAGAGGGGGCCCTTACCGGGGAGCTGTTTTTT. The full variable domain, completed using reference TRBV9 and TRBJ2-2, is DSGVTQTPKHLITATGQRVTLRCSPRSGDLSVYWYQQSLDQGLQFLIQYYNGEERAKGNILERFSAQQFPDLHSELNLSSLELGDSALYFCASSREGALTGELFFGEGSRLTVL.

This clonotype was recorded once. This sequence joins TRBV29-1 and TRBJ2-7; 11 nucleotides align to TRBD1. Germline lookup yields CDR1 SQVTM and CDR2 ANQGSEA. The CDR3 is 15 amino acids. Trimming removed 0 bases from V and 4 bases from J; junction bases left unmatched: 5. CDR3 residues: CSVEDLRDRGYEQYF. The CDR3 region has the DNA TGCAGCGTTGAAGATCTTCGGGACAGGGGGTACGAGCAGTACTTC.

This sequence joins TRBV7-2 and TRBJ1-4; no clear D. CDR1 is SGHTA, CDR2 FQGNSA, per germline. V was cut by 2 bases and J by 10 bases, with 5 bases left in between. The CDR3 runs 11 residues. The CDR3 loop is CASSLSGKLFF. For the CDR3, the DNA is TGTGCCAGCAGCTTATCAGGAAAACTGTTTTTT.

V gene TRBV29-1 combines with J gene TRBJ2-7, with D possibly being TRBD1 (5 bases). Per germline, CDR1 SQVTM and CDR2 ANQGSEA. The V and J ends lost 7 bases and 2 bases respectively, with 15 bases between them. The CDR3 loop spans 13 amino acids. The CDR3 reads CSAQGFPPYEQYF. CDR3 bases: TGCAGCGCGCAGGGTTTCCCCCCCTACGAGCAGTACTTC.

As DNA, the CDR3 is TGTGCCAGCAGCGTAGATCCAGATACGCAGTATTTT. It is translated as CASSVDPDTQYF. The V gene is TRBV9, the J gene TRBJ2-3; D call uncertain. The CDR3 is 12 residues long. Per germline, CDR1 SGDLS and CDR2 YYNGEE. V was trimmed by 0 bases and J by 4 bases, leaving 3 bases between them.

The rearrangement links TRBV2 to TRBJ2-1; D not resolved. The length of the CDR3 is 13 residues. The ends were cut back, 0 bases at V and 8 bases at J, with 8 bases in the middle. From germline, CDR1 is SNHLY and CDR2 FYNNEI. The CDR3 coding sequence is TGTGCCAGCAGTGAAGCGATTGGGCATGAGCAGTTCTTC. It yields the protein CASSEAIGHEQFF.

This chain connects TRBV11-2 to TRBJ2-7; possible D gene TRBD2, 5 bases. V was trimmed by 0 bases and J by 0 bases, leaving 12 bases between them. The CDR3 extends over 16 amino acids. Germline V lookup: CDR1 SGHAT, CDR2 FQNNGV. The CDR3 sequence is CASSLDGGWSSYEQYF. CDR3 sequence (DNA): TGTGCCAGCAGCTTAGATGGAGGATGGAGCTCCTACGAGCAGTACTTC.

J is TRBJ1-1 and V is TRBV29-1, with 9 positions matching TRBD1. The length of the CDR3 is 13 residues. Germline V lookup: CDR1 SQVTM, CDR2 ANQGSEA. V dropped 4 bases and J dropped 5; count of bases not matched to a gene: 5. This CDR3 is CSVVGTGNTEAFF. The CDR3 bases are TGCAGCGTTGTAGGGACAGGGAATACTGAAGCTTTCTTT. Supplemented by reference TRBV29-1 and TRBJ1-1, the full variable domain reads SAVISQKPSRDICQRGTSLTIQCQVDSQVTMMFWYRQQPGQSLTLIATANQGSEATYESGFVIDKFPISRPNLTFSTLTVSNMSPEDSSIYLCSVVGTGNTEAFFGQGTRLTVV.

The V and J genes are TRBV6-4 and TRBJ1-5; D is possibly TRBD1 (5 bases). The CDR3 length is 13 residues. V was trimmed by 3 bases and J by 4 bases, leaving 7 bases between them. CDR1 is MRHNA and CDR2 is SNTAGT in the germline V gene. Written as DNA, the CDR3 is TGTGCCAGCAGTGAGGGGCGTAATCAGCCCCAGCATTTT. Its translation is CASSEGRNQPQHF.

This clonotype was seen more than once but under ten times. This chain joins TRBV12-3 or TRBV12-4 and TRBJ2-6; a weak D match, TRBD1 (5 bases). V was trimmed by 2 bases and J by 1 base, leaving 6 bases between them. This CDR3 is built from 15 residues. CDR3 bases: TGTGCCAGCAGTTTAAGGGGTTCTGGGGCCAACGTCCTGACTTTC. Protein: CASSLRGSGANVLTF.

The V gene is TRBV7-9, the J gene TRBJ2-7; 8 positions match TRBD1. The CDR3 loop spans 16 amino acids. The V segment lost 5 bases and the J segment 6 bases; nucleotides outside the gene matches: 15. The germline gives CDR1 SEHNR, CDR2 FQNEAQ (reference sequence). The CDR3 loop reads CASSGILGQGLAEQYF. The DNA of the CDR3 is TGTGCCAGCAGCGGGATCCTAGGACAGGGTTTGGCCGAGCAGTACTTC. Variable domain in full (rest from reference TRBV7-9 and TRBJ2-7): DTGVSQNPRHKITKRGQNVTFRCDPISEHNRLYWYRQTLGQGPEFLTYFQNEAQLEKSRLLSDRFSAERPKGSFSTLEIQRTEQGDSAMYLCASSGILGQGLAEQYFGPGTRLTVT.

This clonotype was found once. The chain employs TRBV14 and TRBJ2-7; no reliable D call. V lost 0 bases and J lost 3, with 6 bases in between. The CDR3 has 13 residues. In germline, CDR1 is SGHDN, CDR2 FVKESK. This CDR3 reads CASSQDLLYEQYF. In DNA, the CDR3 is TGTGCCAGCAGCCAAGACTTACTCTACGAGCAGTACTTC.

CDR3 loop: CASSHTTGVETQYF. CDR3 nucleotides: TGTGCCAGCAGCCACACGACAGGGGTCGAGACCCAGTACTTC. The genes are TRBV7-9 and TRBJ2-5, with 8 bases matching TRBD1. This CDR3 is built from 14 residues. In germline, CDR1 is SEHNR, CDR2 FQNEAQ (reference sequence). Trimming took 5 bases from V and 5 from J; bases not matched to a gene: 7. Full variable domain (remainder filled in from reference TRBV7-9 and TRBJ2-5): DTGVSQNPRHKITKRGQNVTFRCDPISEHNRLYWYRQTLGQGPEFLTYFQNEAQLEKSRLLSDRFSAERPKGSFSTLEIQRTEQGDSAMYLCASSHTTGVETQYFGPGTRLLVL.

The J gene is TRBJ1-1, the V gene TRBV2; TRBD1 might be the D (6 bases). CDR1 is SNHLY, CDR2 FYNNEI, per germline. V was shortened by 3 bases and J by 11 bases, with 13 bases between the two germline ends. The CDR3 runs to 12 residues. The CDR3 spells CASSEAGAGAFF. The CDR3 coding sequence is TGTGCCAGCAGTGAGGCGGGGGCTGGGGCTTTCTTT.